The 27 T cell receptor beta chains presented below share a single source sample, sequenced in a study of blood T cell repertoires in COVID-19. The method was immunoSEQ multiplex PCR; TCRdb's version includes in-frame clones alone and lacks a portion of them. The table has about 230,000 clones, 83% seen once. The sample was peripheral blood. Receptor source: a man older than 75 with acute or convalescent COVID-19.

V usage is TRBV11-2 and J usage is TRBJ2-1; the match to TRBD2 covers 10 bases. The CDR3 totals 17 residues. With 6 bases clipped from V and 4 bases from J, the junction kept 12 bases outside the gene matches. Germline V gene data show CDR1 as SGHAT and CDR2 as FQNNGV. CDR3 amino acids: CASSPGASGGLYNEQFF. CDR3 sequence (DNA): TGTGCCAGCAGTCCCGGTGCTAGCGGGGGCCTATACAATGAGCAGTTCTTC.

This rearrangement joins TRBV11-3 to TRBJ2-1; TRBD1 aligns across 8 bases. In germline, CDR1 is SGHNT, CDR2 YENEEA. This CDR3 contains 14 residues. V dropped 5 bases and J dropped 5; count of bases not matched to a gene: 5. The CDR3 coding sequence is TGTGCCAGCAGCACGACGACAGGGGACAATGAGCAGTTCTTC. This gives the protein CASSTTTGDNEQFF.

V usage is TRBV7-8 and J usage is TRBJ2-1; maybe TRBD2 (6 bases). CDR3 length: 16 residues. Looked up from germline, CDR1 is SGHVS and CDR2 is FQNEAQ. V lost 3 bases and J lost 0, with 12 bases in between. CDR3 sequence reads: CASSFGTLASYNEQFF. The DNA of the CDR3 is TGTGCCAGCAGCTTTGGGACTTTGGCCTCCTACAATGAGCAGTTCTTC.

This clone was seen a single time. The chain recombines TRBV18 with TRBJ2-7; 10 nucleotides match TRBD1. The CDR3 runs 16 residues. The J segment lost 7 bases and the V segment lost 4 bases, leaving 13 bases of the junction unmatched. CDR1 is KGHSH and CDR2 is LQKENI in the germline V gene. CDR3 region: CASSLRSGTGVEEQYF. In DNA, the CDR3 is TGTGCCAGCTCACTAAGATCCGGGACAGGGGTCGAAGAGCAGTACTTC.

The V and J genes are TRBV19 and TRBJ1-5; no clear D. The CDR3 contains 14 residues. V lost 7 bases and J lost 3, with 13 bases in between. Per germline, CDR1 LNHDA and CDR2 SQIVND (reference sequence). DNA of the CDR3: TGTGCCAGTACCAGGCGCTCCTTCAATCAGCCCCAGCATTTT. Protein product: CASTRRSFNQPQHF.

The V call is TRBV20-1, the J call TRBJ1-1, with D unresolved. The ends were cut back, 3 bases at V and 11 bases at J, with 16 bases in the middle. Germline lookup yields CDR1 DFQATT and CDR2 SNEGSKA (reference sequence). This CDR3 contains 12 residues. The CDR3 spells CSASGQALPAFF. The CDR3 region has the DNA TGCAGTGCTAGTGGTCAGGCCCTTCCCGCTTTCTTT.

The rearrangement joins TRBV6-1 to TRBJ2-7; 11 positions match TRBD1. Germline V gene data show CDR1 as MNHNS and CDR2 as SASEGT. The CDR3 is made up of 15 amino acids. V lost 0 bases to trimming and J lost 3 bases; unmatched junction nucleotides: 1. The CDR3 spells CASSEAGTGGYEQYF. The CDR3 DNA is TGTGCCAGCAGTGAAGCCGGGACAGGGGGCTACGAGCAGTACTTC.

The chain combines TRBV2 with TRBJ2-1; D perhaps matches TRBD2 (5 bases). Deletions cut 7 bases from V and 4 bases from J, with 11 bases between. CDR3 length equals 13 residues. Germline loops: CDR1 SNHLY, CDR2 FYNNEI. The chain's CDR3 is CASMWEPYNEQFF. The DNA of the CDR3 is TGTGCCAGCATGTGGGAGCCATACAATGAGCAGTTCTTC.

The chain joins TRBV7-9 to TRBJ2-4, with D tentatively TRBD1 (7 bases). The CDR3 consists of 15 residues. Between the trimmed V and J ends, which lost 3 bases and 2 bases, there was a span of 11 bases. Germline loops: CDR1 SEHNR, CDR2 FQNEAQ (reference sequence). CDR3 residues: CASSLEGATKNIQYF. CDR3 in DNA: TGTGCCAGCAGCTTGGAGGGGGCAACCAAAAACATTCAGTACTTC.

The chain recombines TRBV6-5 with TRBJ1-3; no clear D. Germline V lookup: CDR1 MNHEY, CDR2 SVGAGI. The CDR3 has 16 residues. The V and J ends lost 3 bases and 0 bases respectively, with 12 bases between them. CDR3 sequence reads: CASSYTAPGSGNTIYF. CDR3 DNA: TGTGCCAGCAGTTATACCGCCCCAGGCTCTGGAAACACCATATATTTT.

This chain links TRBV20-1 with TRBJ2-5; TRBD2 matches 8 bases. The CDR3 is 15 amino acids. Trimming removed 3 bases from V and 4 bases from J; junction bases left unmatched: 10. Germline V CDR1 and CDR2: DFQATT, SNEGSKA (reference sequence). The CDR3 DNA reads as TGCAGTGCTAGTCTTTCGGGGGGGATCGGAGAGACCCAGTACTTC. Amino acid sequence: CSASLSGGIGETQYF.

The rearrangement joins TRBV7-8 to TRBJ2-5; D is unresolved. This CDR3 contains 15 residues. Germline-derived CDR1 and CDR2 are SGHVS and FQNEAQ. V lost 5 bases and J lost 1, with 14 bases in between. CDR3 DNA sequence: TGTGCCAGCAGCCCCCGATGGCGGCGCCAAGAGACCCAGTACTTC. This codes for CASSPRWRRQETQYF.

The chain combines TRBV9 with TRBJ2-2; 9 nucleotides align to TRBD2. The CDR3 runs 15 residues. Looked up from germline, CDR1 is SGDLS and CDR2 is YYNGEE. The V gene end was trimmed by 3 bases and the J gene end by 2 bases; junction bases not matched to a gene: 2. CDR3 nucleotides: TGTGCCAGCAGCGGCGGGGGGGCCAACACCGGGGAGCTGTTTTTT. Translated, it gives CASSGGGANTGELFF.

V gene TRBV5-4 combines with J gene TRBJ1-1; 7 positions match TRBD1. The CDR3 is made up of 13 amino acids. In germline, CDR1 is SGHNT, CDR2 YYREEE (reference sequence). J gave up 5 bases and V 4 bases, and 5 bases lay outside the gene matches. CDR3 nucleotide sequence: TGTGCCAGCAGCCTGGGCAGGGGGACTGAAGCTTTCTTT. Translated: CASSLGRGTEAFF.

CDR3: CASSSQGPVSPLHF. The CDR3 nucleotides are TGTGCCAGCAGCTCACAGGGTCCTGTGTCACCCCTCCACTTT. The V call is TRBV13, the J call TRBJ1-6, with D maybe TRBD1 (6 bases). V dropped 4 bases and J dropped 10 bases, with 14 bases sitting between them. The CDR3 runs to 14 residues. The germline V gene has CDR1 PRHDT and CDR2 FYEKMQ (reference sequence).

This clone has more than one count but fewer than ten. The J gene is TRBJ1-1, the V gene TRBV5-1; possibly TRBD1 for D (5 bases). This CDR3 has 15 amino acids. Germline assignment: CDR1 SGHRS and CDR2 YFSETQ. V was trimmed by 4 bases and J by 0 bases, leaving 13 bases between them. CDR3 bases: TGCGCCAGCAGCGGGGGGGACCCTTTGAACACTGAAGCTTTCTTT. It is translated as CASSGGDPLNTEAFF.

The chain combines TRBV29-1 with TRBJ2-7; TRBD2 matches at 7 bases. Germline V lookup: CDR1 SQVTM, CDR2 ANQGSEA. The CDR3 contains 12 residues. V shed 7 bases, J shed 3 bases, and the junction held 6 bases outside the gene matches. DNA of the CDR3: TGCAGCGCCATGCGGGGGAACTACGAGCAGTACTTC. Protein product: CSAMRGNYEQYF.

This chain's CDR3 is CASSMDRGRSSGANVLTF. The CDR3 DNA reads TGTGCCAGCAGCATGGACAGGGGGCGAAGCTCTGGGGCCAACGTCCTGACTTTC. J is TRBJ2-6 and V is TRBV5-6, with 11 bases aligning to TRBD1. Germline assignment: CDR1 SGHDT and CDR2 YYEEEE. Losses at the gene ends were 4 bases for V and 0 bases for J; bases not matched to a gene: 6. The CDR3 length is 18 residues.

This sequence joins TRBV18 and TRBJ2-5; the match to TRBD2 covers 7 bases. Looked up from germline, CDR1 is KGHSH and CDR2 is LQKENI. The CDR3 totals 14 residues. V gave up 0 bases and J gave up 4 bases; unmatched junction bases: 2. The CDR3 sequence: CASSPPTGGETQYF. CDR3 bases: TGTGCCAGCTCACCACCAACGGGGGGAGAGACCCAGTACTTC.

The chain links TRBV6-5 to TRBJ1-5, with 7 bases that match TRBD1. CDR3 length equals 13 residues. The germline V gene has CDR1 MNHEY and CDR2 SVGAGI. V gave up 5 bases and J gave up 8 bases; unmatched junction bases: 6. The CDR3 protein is CASSPTGREPQHF. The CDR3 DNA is TGTGCCAGCAGTCCGACAGGGAGAGAGCCCCAGCATTTT.

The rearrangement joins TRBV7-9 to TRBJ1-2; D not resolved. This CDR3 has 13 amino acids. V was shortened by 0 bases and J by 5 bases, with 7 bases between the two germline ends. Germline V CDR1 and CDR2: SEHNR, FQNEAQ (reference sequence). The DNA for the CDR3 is TGTGCCAGCAGCTTAGCTGCGACTTATGGCTACACCTTC. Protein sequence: CASSLAATYGYTF.

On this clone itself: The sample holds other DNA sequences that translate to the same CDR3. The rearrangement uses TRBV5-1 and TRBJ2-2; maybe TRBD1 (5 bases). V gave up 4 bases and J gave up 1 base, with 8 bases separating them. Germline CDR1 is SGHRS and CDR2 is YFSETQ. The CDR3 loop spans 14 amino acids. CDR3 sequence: CASSPGQNTGELFF. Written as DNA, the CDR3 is TGCGCCAGCAGCCCCGGACAGAACACCGGGGAGCTGTTTTTT.

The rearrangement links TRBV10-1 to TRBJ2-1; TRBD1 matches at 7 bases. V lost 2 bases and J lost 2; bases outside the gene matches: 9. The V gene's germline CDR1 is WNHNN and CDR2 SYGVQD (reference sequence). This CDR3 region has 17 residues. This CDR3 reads CASSEPTGENPYNEQFF. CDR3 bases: TGCGCCAGCAGTGAGCCTACAGGGGAAAATCCCTACAATGAGCAGTTCTTC.

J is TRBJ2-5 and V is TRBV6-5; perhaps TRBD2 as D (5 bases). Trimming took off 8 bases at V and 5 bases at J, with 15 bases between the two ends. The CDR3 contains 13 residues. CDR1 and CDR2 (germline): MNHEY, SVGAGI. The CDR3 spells CASRNRGSETQYF. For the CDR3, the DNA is TGTGCCAGCCGGAACCGAGGGTCGGAGACCCAGTACTTC.

The CDR3 nucleotides are TGTGCCAGCAGTTTACCCAGACAGAAAGAAGCTTTCTTT. Its protein product is CASSLPRQKEAFF. J is TRBJ1-1 and V is TRBV28, with a tentative D call TRBD1 (5 bases). Germline CDR1 reads MDHEN; CDR2 reads SYDVKM. V shed 2 bases and J shed 8 bases, with 12 bases lying between them. This CDR3 region has 13 residues.

The CDR3 DNA sequence: TGTGCCAGCAGCTTGGTTTCCCCCCCTAAGCCGTTCTTC. It is translated as CASSLVSPPKPFF. The gene calls are TRBV5-8 and TRBJ2-1, with D unclear. CDR1 is SGHTS and CDR2 is YDEGEE in the germline V gene. V lost 0 bases, J lost 15 bases, and 16 bases lay in between. The CDR3 sequence is 13 residues long.

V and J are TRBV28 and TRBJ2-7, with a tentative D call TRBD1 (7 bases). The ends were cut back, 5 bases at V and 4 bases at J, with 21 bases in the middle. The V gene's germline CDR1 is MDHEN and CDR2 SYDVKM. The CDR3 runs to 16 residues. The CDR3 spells CASSLVAHRGGYEQYF. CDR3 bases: TGTGCCAGCAGTCTAGTGGCCCACAGGGGAGGATACGAGCAGTACTTC.